The 10 T cell receptor beta chains below come from one sample, sequenced in a study of blood T cell repertoires in COVID-19. The protocol was immunoSEQ multiplex PCR, while the TCRdb copy is restricted to in-frame clones and leaves out a portion. The sample yields around 160,000 clones, over 70% seen once. The sample was PBMCs or T cells enriched from blood (not recorded which). The receptors derive from an older woman who had recovered from COVID-19.

The gene calls are TRBV19 and TRBJ1-2; the D gene is possibly TRBD1 (5 bases). The CDR3 sequence is 13 residues long. CDR1 is LNHDA and CDR2 is SQIVND in the germline V gene (reference sequence). The V and J ends lost 3 bases and 5 bases respectively, with 10 bases between them. The chain's CDR3 is CASSIAQGYGYTF. Written as DNA, the CDR3 is TGTGCCAGTAGTATCGCGCAGGGATATGGCTACACCTTC.

The chain recombines TRBV19 with TRBJ1-2; 7 bases are shared with TRBD1. The CDR3 sequence is 15 residues long. V gave up 2 bases and J gave up 8 bases; unmatched junction bases: 11. Looked up from germline, CDR1 is LNHDA and CDR2 is SQIVND (reference sequence). The CDR3 nucleotides are TGTGCCAGTAGTATAAGGTTGCAGGGGGTAAACGGCTACACCTTC. Translating gives CASSIRLQGVNGYTF.

This clone was found many times. This chain links TRBV13 with TRBJ2-7, with D unclear. Germline values: CDR1 PRHDT, CDR2 FYEKMQ (reference sequence). V was trimmed by 0 bases and J by 3 bases, leaving 6 bases between them. The CDR3 is 13 residues long. The CDR3 region has the DNA TGTGCCAGCAGCTTAGGCCTCAGCTACGAGCAGTACTTC. Its protein is CASSLGLSYEQYF.

The rearrangement joins TRBV6-5 to TRBJ2-3; 11 nucleotides match TRBD2. This CDR3 contains 14 residues. Trimming cost V 7 bases and J 3 bases; bases outside gene matches: 3. Per the germline V gene, CDR1 is MNHEY and CDR2 is SVGAGI. CDR3 bases: TGTGCCAGCAATCTAGCGGGGGGTACAGATACGCAGTATTTT. It translates to CASNLAGGTDTQYF.

The rearrangement joins TRBV6-1 to TRBJ2-1; weak D call: TRBD1 (5 bases). This CDR3 has 15 amino acids. V lost 1 base and J lost 8, with 15 bases in between. Germline CDR1 reads MNHNS; CDR2 reads SASEGT. CDR3 sequence (DNA): TGTGCCAGCAGTGAAGTGCCAGGGCTTGTCGATGAGCAGTTCTTC. Its protein product is CASSEVPGLVDEQFF.

This clone was counted between two and nine times. CDR3 residues: CASGDRGRNSPLHF. CDR3 nucleotides: TGTGCCAGCGGCGACAGGGGGCGGAATTCACCCCTCCACTTT. The chain joins TRBV27 to TRBJ1-6; 10 bases fit TRBD1. Germline V gene lookup returns CDR1 MNHEY and CDR2 SMNVEV (reference sequence). CDR3 length equals 14 residues. Trimming removed 8 bases from V and 7 bases from J; junction bases left unmatched: 5.

The J gene is TRBJ1-5, the V gene TRBV14; TRBD1 is a possible D gene (5 bases). The germline V and J ends were trimmed by 0 bases and 9 bases, with 15 bases remaining between them. There are 15 residues in the CDR3. Germline V gene lookup returns CDR1 SGHDN and CDR2 FVKESK. The CDR3 region has the DNA TGTGCCAGCAGCCAAGATAGGGCAGGGATTACGCCCCAGCATTTT. Its translation: CASSQDRAGITPQHF.

CDR3 sequence: CASRQGANQPQHF. The DNA for the CDR3 is TGTGCCAGTAGGCAGGGGGCCAATCAGCCCCAGCATTTT. The rearrangement links TRBV12-3 or TRBV12-4 to TRBJ1-5; the match to TRBD1 covers 8 bases. The CDR3 is 13 amino acids. The trim removed 9 bases at V and 3 bases at J, leaving 4 bases unmatched.

The CDR3 nucleotides are TGTGCCAGCAGCGCGGGACTAGCGGGGGGAAAGACCCAGTACTTC. Translation: CASSAGLAGGKTQYF. This chain uses TRBV5-8 with TRBJ2-5, with 15 bases that match TRBD2. The CDR3 spans 15 residues. In germline, CDR1 is SGHTS, CDR2 YDEGEE. V was clipped by 4 bases and J by 6 bases; unmatched bases: 4.

This clone appeared a single time. The gene calls are TRBV27 and TRBJ2-3, with 11 bases identical to TRBD1. Germline CDR1 reads MNHEY; CDR2 reads SMNVEV (reference sequence). The CDR3 covers 15 residues. V lost 4 bases and J lost 5; bases outside the gene matches: 5. CDR3 protein: CASSSWTGGGDTQYF. In DNA, the CDR3 is TGTGCCAGCAGTTCCTGGACAGGGGGCGGAGATACGCAGTATTTT.